The source of this T cell receptor (beta chain) is a study of shared clonotypes between healthy human individuals. Study details: Plates per donor: three CD4 naive, three CD4 memory, two CD8 naive, one CD8 memory.

The repertoire was sequenced with immunoSEQ multiplex PCR; TCRdb's copy has only in-frame clones and lacks some. The data show approximately 350,000 clones, under 80% seen once. The V gene lost 3 bases and the J gene lost 0 bases, with 9 bases spanning the gap. This CDR3 has 15 amino acids. In germline, CDR1 is MNHEY, CDR2 SMNVEV (reference sequence). The origin of this receptor is a young man in good health. The sequencing sample was made of memory CD4+ T cells sorted from blood. Subset: CD45RA-negative fraction. The rearrangement joins TRBV27 to TRBJ1-3, with D hard to call. The CDR3 loop is CASSLAAYSGNTIYF. The CDR3 DNA follows: TGTGCCAGCAGTTTGGCAGCTTACTCTGGAAACACCATATATTTT.